This T cell receptor (beta chain) was found in a study of blood T cell repertoires in COVID-19. Germline CDR1 and CDR2: MNHNS and SASEGT. There are 16 residues in the CDR3. The J segment lost 2 bases and the V segment lost 2 bases, leaving 5 bases of the junction unmatched. Repertoires were generated with immunoSEQ multiplex PCR, while TCRdb's copy carries only in-frame clones and drops some. The sample gives approximately 210,000 clones, about four fifths of which show up once; 7.8% is in the top ten. This clone appeared once. The rearrangement links TRBV6-1 to TRBJ2-3; 9 nucleotides align to TRBD2. The sample comprised peripheral blood. The clonotype was recovered from a woman at least 80 years old with COVID-19, enrolled during active disease. The CDR3 reads CASSEKAGGPTDTQYF. The CDR3 DNA reads as TGTGCCAGCAGTGAAAAAGCGGGGGGCCCCACAGATACGCAGTATTTT.